This TCR beta chain was identified during a study of T cells in Graves' hyperthyroidism and ophthalmopathy. This CDR3 has 14 residues. V dropped 5 bases and J dropped 2 bases, with 13 bases sitting between them. Amplified TCR beta CDR3 regions came from RNA transcripts. The HTBI primer set drove a first-round RT-PCR of the TCR CDR3. From the multiplex PCR reads, TCRdb called clonotypes with MiXCR, one entry per CDR3 protein. The sample carries roughly 520,000 distinct CDR3 sequences, approximately 25% recorded once. This clonotype came up a few times. The source of this sequence is a woman under 40 with Graves' ophthalmopathy. V usage is TRBV12-3 or TRBV12-4 and J usage is TRBJ2-7, with a weak D call TRBD1 (5 bases). Sequenced sample: blood. CDR3 amino acids: CASSIVGAPYEQYF. The CDR3 bases are TGTGCCAGCAGTATCGTTGGGGCGCCCTACGAGCAGTACTTC.